This T cell receptor (beta chain) was captured in a study of OX40 agonist ivuxolimab in advanced cancers. Measured with immunoSEQ multiplex PCR; TCRdb has only the in-frame clones, and not every one. The table has tens of thousands of clones, less than 90% seen once; the top ten hold roughly 49%. The CDR3 runs to 13 residues. From germline, CDR1 is SNHLY and CDR2 FYNNEI. Trimming cost V 3 bases and J 4 bases, with 8 bases left between them. The rearrangement uses TRBV2 and TRBJ2-3; D ambiguous. The receptor's source is an adult with an advanced solid tumor such as melanoma, head and neck, liver or kidney cancer. The material was CD4+ or CD8+ T cells sorted from blood, obtained in a trial of the OX40 agonist ivuxolimab. The CDR3 spells CASSDSYADTQYF. The CDR3 DNA is TGTGCCAGCAGTGATTCCTATGCAGATACGCAGTATTTT. Variable domain in full (rest from reference TRBV2 and TRBJ2-3): EPEVTQTPSHQVTQMGQEVILRCVPISNHLYFYWYRQILGQKVEFLVSFYNNEISEKSEIFDDQFSVERPDGSNFTLKIRSTKLEDSAMYFCASSDSYADTQYFGPGTRLTVL.